This T cell receptor beta chain was sequenced during a study of shared clonotypes between healthy human individuals. General study results and limits: Compared with clonotypes that all four donors shared, non-shared clonotypes had lower generation probabilities.

Notes on this clone: As yet, its antigen is unknown. Other DNA sequences within the sample encode an identical CDR3.

The protocol was immunoSEQ multiplex PCR, while the TCRdb copy is restricted to in-frame clones and leaves out a portion. Found here are over 2 million clones, about 95% of them singletons; the top ten hold 0.85% to 1.2%. Terminally differentiated effector memory CD45RA+ cells were left out of the naive CD8 fraction, which was CD45RO-negative and positively selected for CCR7. The TCR sequence derives from a man between 18 and 29 years old in good health. Sequencing was done on a sample of naive CD8+ T cells sorted from blood.

The CDR3 nucleotides read TGTGCCAGCAGTGAGACGGGGATGGGCACTGAAGCTTTCTTT. Encoded protein: CASSETGMGTEAFF. V and J are TRBV2 and TRBJ1-1; no definite D call. This CDR3 is built from 14 residues. Germline loops: CDR1 SNHLY, CDR2 FYNNEI. The V and J ends lost 3 bases and 4 bases respectively, with 12 bases between them. Full variable domain (missing parts from reference TRBV2 and TRBJ1-1): EPEVTQTPSHQVTQMGQEVILRCVPISNHLYFYWYRQILGQKVEFLVSFYNNEISEKSEIFDDQFSVERPDGSNFTLKIRSTKLEDSAMYFCASSETGMGTEAFFGQGTRLTVV.